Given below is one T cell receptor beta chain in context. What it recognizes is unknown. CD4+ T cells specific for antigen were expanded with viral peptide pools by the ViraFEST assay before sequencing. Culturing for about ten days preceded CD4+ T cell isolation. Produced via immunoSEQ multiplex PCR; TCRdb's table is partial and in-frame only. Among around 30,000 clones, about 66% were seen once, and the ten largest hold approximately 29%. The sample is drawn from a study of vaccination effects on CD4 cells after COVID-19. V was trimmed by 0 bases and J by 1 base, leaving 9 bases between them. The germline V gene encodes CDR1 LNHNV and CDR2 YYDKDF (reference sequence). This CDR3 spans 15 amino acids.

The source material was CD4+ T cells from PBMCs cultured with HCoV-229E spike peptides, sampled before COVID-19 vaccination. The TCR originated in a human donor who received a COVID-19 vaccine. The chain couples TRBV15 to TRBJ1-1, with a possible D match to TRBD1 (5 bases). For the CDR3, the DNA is TGTGCCACCAGCAGAGATTGGGGCGCGAACACTGAAGCTTTCTTT. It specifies CATSRDWGANTEAFF.